These T cell receptor beta chains were read from a single sample in a study of T cell responses to AZD1222 COVID-19 vaccine. The method was immunoSEQ multiplex PCR; TCRdb's version includes in-frame clones alone and lacks a portion of them. The sample contains 120,000 to 150,000 clones, 85% to 95% of which appear only once. Specimen: peripheral blood, collected on day 0 of AZD1222 vaccination. The receptors were sampled from an adult in good health. Each CDR3 is given with its conserved first and last residue. Each record gives: J gene, D gene, clone size, V gene, CDR3 protein, CDR3 DNA. A D gene is named only where the DNA matches it firmly. Some rows have no size entry. The others give once, few or many, or a class for an expanded clone.

TRBJ1-6 | TRBD1 | few | TRBV14 | CASSQGTGGHSPLHF | TGTGCCAGCAGCCAAGGGACAGGGGGCCATTCACCCCTCCACTTT
TRBJ2-7 | . | . | TRBV30 | CAWSEGGGHYEQYF | TGTGCCTGGAGTGAAGGGGGGGGCCACTACGAGCAGTACTTC
TRBJ2-5 | TRBD2 | . | TRBV5-1 | CASSFGGAETQYF | TGCGCCAGCAGCTTCGGGGGGGCGGAGACCCAGTACTTC
TRBJ1-6 | . | few | TRBV5-1 | CASSPWGGNSPLHF | TGCGCCAGCAGTCCGTGGGGTGGAAATTCACCCCTCCACTTT
TRBJ1-4 | . | . | TRBV5-1 | CASSLGWTTNEKLFF | TGCGCCAGCAGCTTGGGATGGACGACTAATGAAAAACTGTTTTTT
TRBJ2-1 | . | . | TRBV6-6 | CASGVRNNEQFF | TGTGCCAGCGGGGTAAGGAACAATGAGCAGTTCTTC
TRBJ1-2 | . | . | TRBV12-3/TRBV12-4 | CASSLVGGVSNTF | TGTGCCAGCAGTTTAGTGGGGGGGGTTTCTAACACCTTC
TRBJ1-4 | . | . | TRBV3-1/TRBV3-2 | CASSPSTNEKLFF | TGTGCCAGCAGCCCCTCAACTAATGAAAAACTGTTTTTT
TRBJ1-3 | . | . | TRBV5-5 | CASTGSGNTIYF | TGTGCCAGCACGGGCTCTGGAAACACCATATATTTT
TRBJ2-5 | TRBD2 | . | TRBV13 | CASSFSGRYQETQYF | TGTGCCAGCAGCTTTAGCGGGAGATACCAAGAGACCCAGTACTTC
TRBJ1-2 | TRBD1 | . | TRBV27 | CASRQPGQGSYGYTF | TGTGCCAGCAGACAACCGGGACAGGGAAGCTATGGCTACACCTTC
TRBJ2-1 | . | . | TRBV4-1 | CASSGGSDEQFF | TGCGCCAGCAGCGGGGGGTCCGATGAGCAGTTCTTC
TRBJ1-5 | . | once | TRBV10-2 | CASSGRYQPQHF | TGCGCCAGCAGTGGCAGGTATCAGCCCCAGCATTTT
TRBJ1-4 | . | once | TRBV12-5 | CASGPPGGPSTNEKLFF | TGTGCTAGTGGTCCCCCGGGCGGACCCTCAACTAATGAAAAACTGTTTTTT
TRBJ1-2 | . | . | TRBV15 | CATSSRAYGYTF | TGTGCCACCAGCAGCCGCGCCTATGGCTACACCTTC
TRBJ2-1 | TRBD2 | . | TRBV9 | CASSVGPAGPNIGSYNEQFF | TGTGCCAGCAGCGTAGGCCCAGCGGGGCCCAACATCGGATCCTACAATGAGCAGTTCTTC
TRBJ1-5 | TRBD1 | . | TRBV7-9 | CASRTTPGTGRVSNQPQHF | TGTGCCAGCAGGACCACACCCGGGACAGGGCGGGTTAGCAATCAGCCCCAGCATTTT
TRBJ2-5 | . | . | TRBV24-1 | CATSDPGPEETQYF | TGTGCCACCAGTGACCCCGGACCAGAAGAGACCCAGTACTTC
TRBJ2-5 | . | . | TRBV27 | CASSPQLVVSQETQYF | TGTGCCAGCAGTCCGCAACTAGTTGTGTCCCAAGAGACCCAGTACTTC
TRBJ2-5 | TRBD2 | . | TRBV5-1 | CASSFVAGGGETQYF | TGCGCCAGCAGCTTTGTAGCGGGGGGTGGAGAGACCCAGTACTTC
TRBJ1-2 | TRBD1 | . | TRBV6-6 | CASSSQRTGGLRGYTF | TGTGCCAGCAGCTCACAACGAACAGGGGGCTTACGAGGCTACACCTTC
TRBJ1-1 | . | . | TRBV5-1 | CASSLGVWDMNTEAFF | TGCGCCAGCAGCTTGGGGGTATGGGACATGAACACTGAAGCTTTCTTT
TRBJ1-1 | . | . | TRBV5-4 | CASNSGPGEEAFF | TGTGCCAGCAACTCCGGCCCGGGGGAGGAAGCTTTCTTT
TRBJ2-5 | TRBD2 | once | TRBV3-1/TRBV3-2 | CASSQDRGSGRGQTQYF | TGTGCCAGCAGCCAAGATCGAGGTAGCGGGAGGGGGCAGACCCAGTACTTC
TRBJ2-2 | TRBD2 | once | TRBV7-9 | CASSSGTSGGSTRELFF | TGTGCCAGCAGCTCCGGGACTAGCGGGGGGTCCACCCGGGAGCTGTTTTTT
TRBJ2-5 | . | once | TRBV5-4 | CASRVGSQETQYF | TGTGCCAGCAGGGTTGGGTCCCAAGAGACCCAGTACTTC
TRBJ1-5 | . | . | TRBV7-9 | CASSLSAGAGNQPQHF | TGTGCCAGCAGCCTCAGTGCTGGCGCGGGCAATCAGCCCCAGCATTTT
TRBJ1-3 | . | . | TRBV11-2 | CASSLGRNTIYF | TGTGCCAGCAGCTTAGGTCGGAACACCATATATTTT
TRBJ1-4 | . | . | TRBV5-6 | CASSFRASEEKLFF | TGTGCCAGCAGCTTCCGAGCCAGCGAAGAAAAACTGTTTTTT
TRBJ1-1 | . | . | TRBV5-8 | CASSLVKYTEAFF | TGTGCCAGCAGCTTGGTTAAATACACTGAAGCTTTCTTT
TRBJ1-6 | . | . | TRBV4-2 | CASSQEGQGRANSPLHF | TGTGCCAGCAGCCAAGAGGGGCAGGGGCGTGCTAATTCACCCCTCCACTTT
TRBJ1-6 | . | . | TRBV5-1 | CASSLVGGQGSPLHF | TGCGCCAGCAGCTTGGTCGGGGGGCAGGGTTCACCCCTCCACTTT
TRBJ2-1 | . | . | TRBV7-2 | CASRRYGEPYNEQFF | TGTGCCAGCAGAAGGTACGGGGAGCCTTACAATGAGCAGTTCTTC
TRBJ1-2 | . | . | TRBV3-1/TRBV3-2 | CASSQERGSQGGYTF | TGTGCCAGCAGCCAAGAGAGAGGGTCCCAGGGAGGCTACACCTTC
TRBJ2-6 | . | once | TRBV3-1/TRBV3-2 | CASSRSRGGANVLTF | TGTGCCAGCAGCCGAAGTCGGGGTGGGGCCAACGTCCTGACTTTC
TRBJ2-2 | . | . | TRBV7-3 | CASSLAAGVTGELFF | TGTGCCAGCAGCTTAGCGGCAGGGGTCACCGGGGAGCTGTTTTTT
TRBJ1-2 | TRBD1 | . | TRBV5-6 | CASSLPLRQGADHGYTF | TGTGCCAGCAGCTTGCCGCTAAGACAGGGGGCGGACCATGGCTACACCTTC
TRBJ2-1 | TRBD2 | . | TRBV2 | CASSIQRGLAGSNEQFF | TGTGCCAGCAGTATACAGCGAGGACTAGCGGGAAGCAATGAGCAGTTCTTC
TRBJ2-3 | . | . | TRBV6-5 | CASTSSYLGDTQYF | TGTGCCAGCACCTCCAGCTACCTTGGGGATACGCAGTATTTT
TRBJ1-1 | . | once | TRBV10-1 | CASSDSKGVRTEAFF | TGCGCCAGCAGTGATTCAAAAGGGGTCAGGACTGAAGCTTTCTTT
TRBJ1-5 | . | . | TRBV9 | CASSVDLGNQPQHF | TGTGCCAGCAGCGTAGACTTGGGCAATCAGCCCCAGCATTTT
TRBJ1-2 | TRBD1 | once | TRBV5-6 | CASSLDRGAYGYTF | TGTGCCAGCAGCTTGGACAGGGGAGCCTATGGCTACACCTTC
TRBJ2-7 | TRBD2 | . | TRBV2 | CASSDLAGGRQYF | TGTGCCAGCAGTGATTTAGCGGGAGGGCGGCAGTACTTC
TRBJ2-3 | . | . | TRBV27 | CASSLRSPTDTQYF | TGTGCCAGCAGTTTACGGAGCCCCACAGATACGCAGTATTTT
TRBJ2-7 | TRBD1 | . | TRBV10-1 | CASSPGTGGYEQYF | TGCGCCAGCTCCCCCGGGACAGGGGGCTACGAGCAGTACTTC
TRBJ2-7 | TRBD1 | . | TRBV5-4 | CASSRRDRGYEQYF | TGTGCCAGCAGCCGCCGGGACAGGGGCTACGAGCAGTACTTC
TRBJ2-1 | TRBD2 | . | TRBV11-2 | CASSEGGLAPYNEQFF | TGTGCCAGCAGCGAAGGGGGACTAGCCCCGTACAATGAGCAGTTCTTC